Shown below are 3 T cell receptor beta chains from a single sample sequenced in a study of radiation and T cells in renal cell carcinoma. Sequencing was performed with immunoSEQ multiplex PCR; in TCRdb, only in-frame clones are kept and a portion is missing. The data hold 15,000 to 20,000 clones, with less than 65% observed a single time. Regarding treatment: 15 Gy SBRT to primary tumor, nephrectomy 4 weeks later. The sample consisted of tumor tissue, taken from a patient whose treatment included radiotherapy and nephrectomy. The origin of the receptors is a man aged 50 to 60 with renal cell carcinoma.

There are a few counts of this clone. The chain carries TRBV7-8 and TRBJ1-4; the D gene is possibly TRBD1 (5 bases). V was trimmed by 1 base and J by 8 bases, leaving 14 bases between them. Germline values: CDR1 SGHVS, CDR2 FQNEAQ. This CDR3 is built from 15 residues. This chain's CDR3 is CASSLGGASPEKLFF. CDR3 DNA: TGTGCCAGCAGCTTAGGAGGGGCGAGCCCGGAAAAACTGTTTTTT. Using reference TRBV7-8 and TRBJ1-4 for the parts outside the CDR3, the full variable domain is GAGVSQSPRYKVAKRGQDVALRCDPISGHVSLFWYQQALGQGPEFLTYFQNEAQLDKSGLPSDRFFAERPEGSVSTLKIQRTQQEDSAVYLCASSLGGASPEKLFFGSGTQLSVL.

This rearrangement joins TRBV7-8 to TRBJ1-5, with a tentative D call TRBD1 (5 bases). The CDR3 extends over 15 amino acids. The ends were cut back, 1 base at V and 0 bases at J, with 7 bases in the middle. In germline, CDR1 is SGHVS, CDR2 FQNEAQ. The CDR3 DNA is TGTGCCAGCAGCTTAGAGGGGTCTAGCAATCAGCCCCAGCATTTT. It specifies CASSLEGSSNQPQHF.

The chain combines TRBV6-6 with TRBJ2-2; 9 nucleotides match TRBD2. J lost 0 bases, V lost 11 bases, and 4 bases had no gene match. The CDR3 covers 14 residues. Germline V gene data show CDR1 as MNHNY and CDR2 as SVGAGI (reference sequence). The CDR3 DNA reads as TGTGCCGCGGGGGGGGCTGCGAACACCGGGGAGCTGTTTTTT. It is translated as CAAGGAANTGELFF.